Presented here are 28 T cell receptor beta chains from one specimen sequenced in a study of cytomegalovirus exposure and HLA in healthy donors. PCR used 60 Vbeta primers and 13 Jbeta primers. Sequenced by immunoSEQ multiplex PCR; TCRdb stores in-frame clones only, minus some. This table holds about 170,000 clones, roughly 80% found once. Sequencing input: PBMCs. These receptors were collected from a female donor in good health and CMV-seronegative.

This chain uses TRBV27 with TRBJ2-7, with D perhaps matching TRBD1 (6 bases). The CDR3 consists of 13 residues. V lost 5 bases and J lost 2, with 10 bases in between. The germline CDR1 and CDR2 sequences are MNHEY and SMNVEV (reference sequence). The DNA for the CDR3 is TGTGCCAGCAGTCGGACAGCCCCCTACGAGCAGTACTTC. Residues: CASSRTAPYEQYF.

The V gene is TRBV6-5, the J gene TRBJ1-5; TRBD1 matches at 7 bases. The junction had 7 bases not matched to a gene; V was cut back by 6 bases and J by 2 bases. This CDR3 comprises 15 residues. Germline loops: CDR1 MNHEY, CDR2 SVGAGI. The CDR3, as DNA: TGTGCCAGCAGGAGGGGTGACAGGGGCAATCAGCCCCAGCATTTT. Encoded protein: CASRRGDRGNQPQHF.

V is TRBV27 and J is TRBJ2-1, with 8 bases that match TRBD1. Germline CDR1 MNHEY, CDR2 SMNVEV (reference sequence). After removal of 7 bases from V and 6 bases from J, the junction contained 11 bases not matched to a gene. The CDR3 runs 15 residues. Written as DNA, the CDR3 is TGTGCCAGCACCTTTGGGACAGGTCCTGGCAATGAGCAGTTCTTC. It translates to CASTFGTGPGNEQFF.

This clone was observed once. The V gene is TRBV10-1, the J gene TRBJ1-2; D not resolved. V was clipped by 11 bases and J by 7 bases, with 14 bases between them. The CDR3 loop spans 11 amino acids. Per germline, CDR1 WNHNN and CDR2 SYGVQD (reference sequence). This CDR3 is CAPRNNSGYTF. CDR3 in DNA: TGCGCCCCCAGGAACAATTCTGGCTACACCTTC.

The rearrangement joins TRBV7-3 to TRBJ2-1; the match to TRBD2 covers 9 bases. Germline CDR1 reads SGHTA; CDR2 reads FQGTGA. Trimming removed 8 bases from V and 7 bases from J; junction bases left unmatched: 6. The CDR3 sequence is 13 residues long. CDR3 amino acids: CASAGGQDNEQFF. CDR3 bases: TGTGCCAGCGCGGGGGGGCAAGATAATGAGCAGTTCTTC.

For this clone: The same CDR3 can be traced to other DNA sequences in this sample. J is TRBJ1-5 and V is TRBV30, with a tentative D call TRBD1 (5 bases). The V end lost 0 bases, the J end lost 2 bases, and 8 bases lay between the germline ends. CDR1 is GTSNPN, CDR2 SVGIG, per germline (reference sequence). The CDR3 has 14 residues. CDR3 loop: CAWSVTGGNQPQHF. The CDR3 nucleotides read TGTGCCTGGAGTGTAACGGGGGGCAATCAGCCCCAGCATTTT.

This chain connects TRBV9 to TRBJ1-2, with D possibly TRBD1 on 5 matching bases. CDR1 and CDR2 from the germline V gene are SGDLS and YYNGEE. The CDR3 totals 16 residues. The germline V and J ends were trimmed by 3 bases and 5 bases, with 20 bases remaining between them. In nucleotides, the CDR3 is TGTGCCAGCAGCGAAGGGACTTCCAAGGGTTTTTATGGCTACACCTTC. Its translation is CASSEGTSKGFYGYTF.

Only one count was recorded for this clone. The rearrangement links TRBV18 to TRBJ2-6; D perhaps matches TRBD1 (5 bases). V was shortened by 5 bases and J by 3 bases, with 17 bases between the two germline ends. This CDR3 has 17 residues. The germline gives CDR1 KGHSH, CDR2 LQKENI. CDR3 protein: CASSSGAAIGGANVLTF. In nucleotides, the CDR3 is TGTGCCAGCTCATCTGGGGCTGCTATAGGTGGGGCCAACGTCCTGACTTTC. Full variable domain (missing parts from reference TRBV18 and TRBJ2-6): NAGVMQNPRHLVRRRGQEARLRCSPMKGHSHVYWYRQLPEEGLKFMVYLQKENIIDESGMPKERFSAEFPKEGPSILRIQQVVRGDSAAYFCASSSGAAIGGANVLTFGAGSRLTVL.

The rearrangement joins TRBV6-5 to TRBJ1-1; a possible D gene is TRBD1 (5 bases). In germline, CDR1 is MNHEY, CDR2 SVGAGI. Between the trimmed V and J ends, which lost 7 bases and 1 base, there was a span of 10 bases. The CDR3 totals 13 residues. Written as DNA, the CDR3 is TGTGCCAGCACCGTGACAGCGAACACTGAAGCTTTCTTT. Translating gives CASTVTANTEAFF.

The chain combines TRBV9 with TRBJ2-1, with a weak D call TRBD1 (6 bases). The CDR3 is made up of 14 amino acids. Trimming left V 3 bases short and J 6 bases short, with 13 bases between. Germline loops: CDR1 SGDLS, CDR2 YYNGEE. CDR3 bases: TGTGCCAGCAGCGGGTCAGGGGAAAGCAATGAGCAGTTCTTC. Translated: CASSGSGESNEQFF. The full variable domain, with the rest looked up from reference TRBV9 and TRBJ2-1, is DSGVTQTPKHLITATGQRVTLRCSPRSGDLSVYWYQQSLDQGLQFLIQYYNGEERAKGNILERFSAQQFPDLHSELNLSSLELGDSALYFCASSGSGESNEQFFGPGTRLTVL.

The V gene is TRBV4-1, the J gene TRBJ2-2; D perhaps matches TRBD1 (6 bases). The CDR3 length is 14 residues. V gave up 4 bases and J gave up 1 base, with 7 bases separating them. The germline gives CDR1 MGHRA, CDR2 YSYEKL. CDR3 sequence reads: CASSRTVNTGELFF. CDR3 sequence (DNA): TGCGCCAGCAGCCGGACAGTGAACACCGGGGAGCTGTTTTTT.

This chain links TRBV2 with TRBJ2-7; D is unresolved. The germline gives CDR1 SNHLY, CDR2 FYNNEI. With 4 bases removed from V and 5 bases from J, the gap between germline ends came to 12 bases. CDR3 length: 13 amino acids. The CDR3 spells CASSGVFKNEQYF. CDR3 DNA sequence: TGTGCCAGCAGTGGAGTGTTTAAGAACGAGCAGTACTTC. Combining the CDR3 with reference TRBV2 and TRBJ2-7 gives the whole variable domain EPEVTQTPSHQVTQMGQEVILRCVPISNHLYFYWYRQILGQKVEFLVSFYNNEISEKSEIFDDQFSVERPDGSNFTLKIRSTKLEDSAMYFCASSGVFKNEQYFGPGTRLTVT.

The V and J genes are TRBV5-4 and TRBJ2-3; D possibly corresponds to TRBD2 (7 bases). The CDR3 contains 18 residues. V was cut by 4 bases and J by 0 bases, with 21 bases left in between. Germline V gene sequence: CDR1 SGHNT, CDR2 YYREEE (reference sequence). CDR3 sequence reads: CASSTRGSGGASTDTQYF. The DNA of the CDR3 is TGTGCCAGCAGCACCCGAGGTTCTGGGGGGGCTAGCACAGATACGCAGTATTTT.

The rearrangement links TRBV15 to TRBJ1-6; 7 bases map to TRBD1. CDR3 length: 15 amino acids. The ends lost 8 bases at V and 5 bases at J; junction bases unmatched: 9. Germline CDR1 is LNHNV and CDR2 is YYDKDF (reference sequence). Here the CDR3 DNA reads TGTGCCACCGCCGAACAGGGGAGAGATAATTCACCCCTCCACTTT. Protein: CATAEQGRDNSPLHF.

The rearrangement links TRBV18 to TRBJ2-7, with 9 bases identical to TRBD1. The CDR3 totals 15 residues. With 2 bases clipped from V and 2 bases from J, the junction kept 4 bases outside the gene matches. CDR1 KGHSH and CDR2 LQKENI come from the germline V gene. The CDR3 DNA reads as TGTGCCAGCTCACCATCCGGGACAGGGCCCTACGAGCAGTACTTC. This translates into CASSPSGTGPYEQYF.

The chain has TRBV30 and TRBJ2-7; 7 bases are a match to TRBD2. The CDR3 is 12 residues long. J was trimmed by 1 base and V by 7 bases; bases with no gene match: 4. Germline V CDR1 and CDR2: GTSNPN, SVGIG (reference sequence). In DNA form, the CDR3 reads TGTGCCTTCCTAGCGGCATCCTACGAGCAGTACTTC. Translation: CAFLAASYEQYF.

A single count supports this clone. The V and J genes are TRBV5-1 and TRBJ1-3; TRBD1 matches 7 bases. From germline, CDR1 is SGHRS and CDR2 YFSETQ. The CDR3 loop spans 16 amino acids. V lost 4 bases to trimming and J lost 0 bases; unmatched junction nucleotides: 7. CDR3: CASSIGQANSGNTIYF. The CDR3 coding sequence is TGCGCCAGCAGCATAGGACAGGCCAACTCTGGAAACACCATATATTTT.

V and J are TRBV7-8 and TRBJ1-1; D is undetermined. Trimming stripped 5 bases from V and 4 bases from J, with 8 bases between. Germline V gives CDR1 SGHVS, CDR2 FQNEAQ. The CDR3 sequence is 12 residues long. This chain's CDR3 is CASSPRFTEAFF. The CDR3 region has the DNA TGTGCCAGCAGCCCTCGTTTCACTGAAGCTTTCTTT.

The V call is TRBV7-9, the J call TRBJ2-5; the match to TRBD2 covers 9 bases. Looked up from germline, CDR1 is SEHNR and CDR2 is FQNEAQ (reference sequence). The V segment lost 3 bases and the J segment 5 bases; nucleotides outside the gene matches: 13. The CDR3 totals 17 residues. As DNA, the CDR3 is TGTGCCAGCAGCTTCGGCGGGAGGGCCTTCGGCCAGGAGACCCAGTACTTC. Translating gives CASSFGGRAFGQETQYF.

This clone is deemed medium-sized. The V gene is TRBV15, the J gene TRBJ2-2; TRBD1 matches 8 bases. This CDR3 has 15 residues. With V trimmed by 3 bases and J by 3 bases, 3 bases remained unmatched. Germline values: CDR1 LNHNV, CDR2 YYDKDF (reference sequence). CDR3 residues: CATSSGQGDTGELFF. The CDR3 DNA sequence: TGTGCCACCAGCAGCGGACAGGGTGACACCGGGGAGCTGTTTTTT.

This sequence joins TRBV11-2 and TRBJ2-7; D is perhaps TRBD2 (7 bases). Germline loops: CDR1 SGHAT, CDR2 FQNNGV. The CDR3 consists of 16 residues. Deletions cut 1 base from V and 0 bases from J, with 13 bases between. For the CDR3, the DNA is TGTGCCAGCAGCTTAGTAGGGGGAGGGGTCTCCTACGAGCAGTACTTC. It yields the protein CASSLVGGGVSYEQYF.

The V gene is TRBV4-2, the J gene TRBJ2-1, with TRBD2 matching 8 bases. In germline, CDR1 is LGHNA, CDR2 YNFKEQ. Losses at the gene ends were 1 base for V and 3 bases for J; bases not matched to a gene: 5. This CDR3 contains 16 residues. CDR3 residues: CASSQAPAGDYNEQFF. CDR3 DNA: TGTGCCAGCAGCCAAGCACCAGCGGGGGACTACAATGAGCAGTTCTTC.

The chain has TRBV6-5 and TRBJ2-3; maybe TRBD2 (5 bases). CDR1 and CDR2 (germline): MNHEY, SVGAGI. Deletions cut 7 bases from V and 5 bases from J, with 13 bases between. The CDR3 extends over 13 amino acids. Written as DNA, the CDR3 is TGTGCCAGCACCTCGAGCGGCTTAGATACGCAGTATTTT. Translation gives CASTSSGLDTQYF.

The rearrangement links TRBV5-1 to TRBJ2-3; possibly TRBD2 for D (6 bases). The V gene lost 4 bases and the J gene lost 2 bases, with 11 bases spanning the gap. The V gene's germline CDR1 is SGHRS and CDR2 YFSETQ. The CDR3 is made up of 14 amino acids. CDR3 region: CASSLLADTDTQYF. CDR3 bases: TGCGCCAGCAGCCTCTTAGCGGACACAGATACGCAGTATTTT. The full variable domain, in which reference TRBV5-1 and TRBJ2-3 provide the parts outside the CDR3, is KAGVTQTPRYLIKTRGQQVTLSCSPISGHRSVSWYQQTPGQGLQFLFEYFSETQRNKGNFPGRFSGRQFSNSRSEMNVSTLELGDSALYLCASSLLADTDTQYFGPGTRLTVL.

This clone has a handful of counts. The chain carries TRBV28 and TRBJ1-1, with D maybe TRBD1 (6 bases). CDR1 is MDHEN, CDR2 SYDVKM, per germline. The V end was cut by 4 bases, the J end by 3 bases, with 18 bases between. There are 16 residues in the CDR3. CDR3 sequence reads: CASSSAGGPRDTEAFF. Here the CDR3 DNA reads TGTGCCAGCAGTTCCGCCGGGGGGCCGAGGGACACTGAAGCTTTCTTT.

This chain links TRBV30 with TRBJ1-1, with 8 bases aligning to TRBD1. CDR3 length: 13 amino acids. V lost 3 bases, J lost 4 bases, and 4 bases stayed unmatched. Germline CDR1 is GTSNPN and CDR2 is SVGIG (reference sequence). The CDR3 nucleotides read TGTGCCTGGAGCGATACAGGGGGCACTGAAGCTTTCTTT. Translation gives CAWSDTGGTEAFF.

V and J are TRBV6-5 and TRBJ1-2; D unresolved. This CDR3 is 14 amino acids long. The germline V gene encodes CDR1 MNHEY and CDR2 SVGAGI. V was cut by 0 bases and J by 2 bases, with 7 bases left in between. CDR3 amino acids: CASSYSSQNYGYTF. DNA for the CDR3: TGTGCCAGCAGTTACTCTTCCCAGAACTATGGCTACACCTTC.

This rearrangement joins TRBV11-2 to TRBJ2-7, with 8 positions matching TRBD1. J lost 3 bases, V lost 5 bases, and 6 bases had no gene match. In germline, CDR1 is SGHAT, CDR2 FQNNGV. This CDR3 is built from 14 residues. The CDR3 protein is CASSTGGSYYEQYF. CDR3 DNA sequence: TGTGCCAGCAGCACAGGGGGGTCGTACTACGAGCAGTACTTC.